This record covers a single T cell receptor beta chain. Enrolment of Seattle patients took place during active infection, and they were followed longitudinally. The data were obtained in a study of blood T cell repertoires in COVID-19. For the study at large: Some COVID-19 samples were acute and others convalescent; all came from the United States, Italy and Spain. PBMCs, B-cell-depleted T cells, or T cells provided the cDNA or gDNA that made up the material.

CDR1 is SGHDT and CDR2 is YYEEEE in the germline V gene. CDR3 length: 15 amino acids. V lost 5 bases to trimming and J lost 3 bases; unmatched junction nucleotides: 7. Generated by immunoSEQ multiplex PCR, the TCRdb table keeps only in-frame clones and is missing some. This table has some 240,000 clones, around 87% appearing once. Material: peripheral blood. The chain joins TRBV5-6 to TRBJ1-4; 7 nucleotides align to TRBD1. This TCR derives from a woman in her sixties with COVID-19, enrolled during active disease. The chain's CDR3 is CASRNRGTANEKLFF. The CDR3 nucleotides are TGTGCCAGCAGAAACCGCGGGACAGCTAATGAAAAACTGTTTTTT. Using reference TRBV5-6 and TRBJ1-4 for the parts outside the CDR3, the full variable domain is DAGVTQSPTHLIKTRGQQVTLRCSPKSGHDTVSWYQQALGQGPQFIFQYYEEEERQRGNFPDRFSGHQFPNYSSELNVNALLLGDSALYLCASRNRGTANEKLFFGSGTQLSVL.